Listed here are 30 T cell receptor beta chains from one sample, sequenced in a study of blood T cell repertoires in COVID-19. Profiling relied on immunoSEQ multiplex PCR, and the TCRdb table lists in-frame clones only, not all of them. The profile shows 40,000 or so clones, roughly nine tenths of them singletons. The sample taken for sequencing was peripheral blood. The receptors shown here come from a man aged 50 to 60 with active COVID-19.

This chain joins TRBV4-1 and TRBJ1-5; D may be TRBD1 (5 bases). The V and J ends lost 1 base and 5 bases respectively, with 12 bases between them. The germline V gene has CDR1 MGHRA and CDR2 YSYEKL. There are 15 residues in the CDR3. DNA of the CDR3: TGCGCCAGCAGCCAAGGGGACCGGGGGGATCAGCCCCAGCATTTT. Translating gives CASSQGDRGDQPQHF.

This chain joins TRBV29-1 and TRBJ2-1, with D perhaps TRBD1 (6 bases). This CDR3 spans 13 amino acids. V was pared by 7 bases and J by 10 bases, with 20 bases between. Germline V CDR1 and CDR2: SQVTM, ANQGSEA. CDR3 sequence reads: CSALLQGAGEQFF. DNA for the CDR3: TGCAGCGCCCTGCTACAGGGCGCAGGGGAGCAGTTCTTC.

The rearrangement joins TRBV11-2 to TRBJ1-4; D is undetermined. The CDR3 consists of 13 residues. From germline, CDR1 is SGHAT and CDR2 FQNNGV. V dropped 2 bases and J dropped 8 bases, with 9 bases sitting between them. CDR3 in amino acids: CASSLPGTEKLFF. CDR3 bases: TGTGCCAGCAGCTTACCTGGCACCGAAAAACTGTTTTTT.

The genes are TRBV28 and TRBJ1-5; D is uncertain. Germline V lookup: CDR1 MDHEN, CDR2 SYDVKM. The CDR3 extends over 14 amino acids. V was pared by 2 bases and J by 4 bases, with 9 bases between. The CDR3 region is CASSLPGRNQPQHF. CDR3 sequence (DNA): TGTGCCAGCAGTTTACCTGGGAGAAATCAGCCCCAGCATTTT.

The V gene is TRBV4-2, the J gene TRBJ1-1, with D possibly TRBD1 on 6 matching bases. CDR3 length: 18 residues. Looked up from germline, CDR1 is LGHNA and CDR2 is YNFKEQ. The V and J ends lost 7 bases and 0 bases respectively, with 24 bases between them. CDR3 DNA sequence: TGTGCCAGCACCTCAAGACCCCCGGACAGAGAGTTGAACACTGAAGCTTTCTTT. This codes for CASTSRPPDRELNTEAFF.

The CDR3 loop is CSVDGVAGVPSYEQYF. DNA of the CDR3: TGCAGCGTTGACGGAGTAGCGGGAGTGCCAAGCTACGAGCAGTACTTC. This chain joins TRBV29-1 and TRBJ2-7; 9 bases line up with TRBD2. Looked up from germline, CDR1 is SQVTM and CDR2 is ANQGSEA. This CDR3 is 16 amino acids long. V lost 3 bases and J lost 3; bases outside the gene matches: 12.

The chain is built from TRBV4-3 and TRBJ1-3, with 8 bases matching TRBD1. CDR1 and CDR2 (germline): LGHNA, YSLEER. V lost 4 bases to trimming and J lost 4 bases; unmatched junction nucleotides: 3. The CDR3 consists of 14 residues. The DNA of the CDR3 is TGCGCCAGCAGCCGGACAGGGCGAGGAAACACCATATATTTT. It translates to CASSRTGRGNTIYF.

The J gene is TRBJ2-5, the V gene TRBV5-1, with a weak D call TRBD2 (6 bases). This CDR3 is built from 15 residues. The germline V and J ends were trimmed by 4 bases and 5 bases, with 18 bases remaining between them. Per the germline V gene, CDR1 is SGHRS and CDR2 is YFSETQ. The CDR3: CASSHRRALRETQYF. The CDR3 bases are TGCGCCAGCAGCCACAGGAGGGCCCTTCGGGAGACCCAGTACTTC.

The chain couples TRBV27 to TRBJ2-5; D uncertain. V shed 2 bases and J shed 2 bases, with 9 bases lying between them. CDR1 and CDR2 from the germline V gene are MNHEY and SMNVEV (reference sequence). This CDR3 has 14 residues. CDR3 nucleotide sequence: TGTGCCAGCAGTTTAATGACTGCTCAAGAGACCCAGTACTTC. It codes for CASSLMTAQETQYF.

The chain couples TRBV6-2 or TRBV6-3 to TRBJ2-1; 10 bases match TRBD2. J lost 1 base, V lost 0 bases, and 6 bases had no gene match. This CDR3 has 18 amino acids. Germline loops: CDR1 MNHEY, CDR2 SVGEGT. CDR3 nucleotides: TGTGCCAGCAGTTACTCCAGCGGGAGGGCTGATTCCTACAATGAGCAGTTCTTC. Translation: CASSYSSGRADSYNEQFF.

The chain carries TRBV9 and TRBJ2-7; D is possibly TRBD2 (6 bases). CDR3 length: 15 residues. Germline-derived CDR1 and CDR2 are SGDLS and YYNGEE. V dropped 1 base and J dropped 2 bases, with 13 bases sitting between them. This CDR3 reads CASSVHQGLPYEQYF. In DNA, the CDR3 is TGTGCCAGCAGCGTACATCAGGGACTTCCCTACGAGCAGTACTTC.

V usage is TRBV3-1 (or the pseudogene TRBV3-2) and J usage is TRBJ1-2; 10 bases are shared with TRBD1. V shed 4 bases and J 5 bases; nucleotides not matched to a gene: 10. This CDR3 has 16 amino acids. The germline V gene has CDR1 LGHDT and CDR2 YNNKEL (reference sequence). CDR3 loop: CASSLLRDRGPYGYTF. The DNA of the CDR3 is TGTGCCAGCAGCCTACTCCGGGACAGGGGACCTTATGGCTACACCTTC.

This clone was seen just once. This chain uses TRBV30 with TRBJ1-2; 8 bases agree with TRBD1. Germline CDR1 reads GTSNPN; CDR2 reads SVGIG (reference sequence). This CDR3 is built from 15 residues. After removal of 3 bases from V and 8 bases from J, the junction contained 14 bases not matched to a gene. CDR3 protein: CAWSEEGQGAGGYTF. CDR3 DNA: TGTGCCTGGAGCGAGGAGGGGCAGGGGGCGGGAGGCTACACCTTC. Full variable domain (remainder filled in from reference TRBV30 and TRBJ1-2): SQTIHQWPATLVQPVGSPLSLECTVEGTSNPNLYWYRQAAGRGLQLLFYSVGIGQISSEVPQNLSASRPQDRQFILSSKKLLLSDSGFYLCAWSEEGQGAGGYTFGSGTRLTVV.

This clone was seen a single time. The chain is built from TRBV14 and TRBJ1-1; D perhaps matches TRBD1 (5 bases). Per germline, CDR1 SGHDN and CDR2 FVKESK. The CDR3 runs to 14 residues. Trimming shortened V by 4 bases and J by 1 base, and 10 bases separated the two germline ends. CDR3 nucleotide sequence: TGTGCCAGCAGCCTAAGGGGAGGGAACACTGAAGCTTTCTTT. Translated: CASSLRGGNTEAFF.

The chain recombines TRBV7-2 with TRBJ1-1; D not certain. The CDR3 is 15 residues long. Germline V gene sequence: CDR1 SGHTA, CDR2 FQGNSA. Trimming removed 6 bases from V and 0 bases from J, with 14 bases in between. In nucleotides, the CDR3 is TGTGCCAGCAGTCCCGCCGGGTCACTGAACACTGAAGCTTTCTTT. Translated: CASSPAGSLNTEAFF.

The rearrangement uses TRBV5-1 and TRBJ1-6, with 10 bases matching TRBD1. This CDR3 is 16 amino acids long. In germline, CDR1 is SGHRS, CDR2 YFSETQ. Trimming cost V 4 bases and J 5 bases; bases outside gene matches: 6. The CDR3 loop reads CASSPPGTGDNSPLHF. CDR3 nucleotide sequence: TGCGCCAGCAGCCCACCCGGGACAGGGGATAATTCACCCCTCCACTTT.

V usage is TRBV27 and J usage is TRBJ2-3, with 8 bases aligning to TRBD2. This CDR3 spans 14 amino acids. Germline values: CDR1 MNHEY, CDR2 SMNVEV (reference sequence). With 2 bases clipped from V and 9 bases from J, the junction kept 7 bases outside the gene matches. In DNA, the CDR3 is TGTGCCAGCAGTTTAACCAGCGGGAGAGGAACGCAGTATTTT. This gives the protein CASSLTSGRGTQYF.

J is TRBJ1-2 and V is TRBV30, with 7 bases aligning to TRBD1. This CDR3 contains 16 residues. The germline V gene has CDR1 GTSNPN and CDR2 SVGIG (reference sequence). J lost 7 bases, V lost 2 bases, and 16 bases had no gene match. CDR3 protein: CAWSRAAGRGDFGYTF. The CDR3 region has the DNA TGTGCCTGGAGTCGCGCGGCGGGCAGGGGGGACTTTGGCTACACCTTC.

The V call is TRBV27, the J call TRBJ2-1; 9 bases are shared with TRBD1. The V and J ends lost 5 bases and 4 bases, in that order; junction bases with no gene match: 12. There are 17 residues in the CDR3. Germline CDR1 MNHEY, CDR2 SMNVEV (reference sequence). Here the CDR3 reads CASSPPSGTGSYNEQFF. CDR3 DNA sequence: TGTGCCAGCAGTCCCCCCTCCGGGACAGGGTCGTACAATGAGCAGTTCTTC.

Remarks on this clone: Other nucleotide sequences in the sample specify the same CDR3. The chain carries TRBV7-9 and TRBJ2-5; TRBD1 is a possible D gene (5 bases). Trimming left V 3 bases short and J 2 bases short, with 10 bases between. The CDR3 contains 14 residues. Looked up from germline, CDR1 is SEHNR and CDR2 is FQNEAQ (reference sequence). The CDR3 region is CASSFPDSQETQYF. The DNA for the CDR3 is TGTGCCAGCAGCTTCCCCGACAGTCAAGAGACCCAGTACTTC.

This clone turned up a few times. The rearrangement joins TRBV12-5 to TRBJ1-3, with unresolved D. The CDR3 is 13 amino acids. Trimming cost V 2 bases and J 4 bases, with 6 bases left between them. Germline V gene data show CDR1 as LGHNT and CDR2 as FRNRAP. Written as DNA, the CDR3 is TGTGCTAGTGGTTTGAAAGCCGGAAACACCATATATTTT. Its translation is CASGLKAGNTIYF. The variable domain in full, with the rest retrieved from reference TRBV12-5 and TRBJ1-3, is DARVTQTPRHKVTEMGQEVTMRCQPILGHNTVFWYRQTMMQGLELLAYFRNRAPLDDSGMPKDRFSAEMPDATLATLKIQPSEPRDSAVYFCASGLKAGNTIYFGEGSWLTVV.

The chain uses TRBV6-5 and TRBJ2-7; 13 bases agree with TRBD2. Looked up from germline, CDR1 is MNHEY and CDR2 is SVGAGI. There are 15 residues in the CDR3. V dropped 5 bases and J dropped 3; count of bases not matched to a gene: 4. CDR3 protein: CASSRLAGGGYEQYF. DNA of the CDR3: TGTGCCAGCAGTAGACTAGCGGGAGGTGGCTACGAGCAGTACTTC.

The chain joins TRBV28 to TRBJ2-1, with 8 bases identical to TRBD1. Per germline, CDR1 MDHEN and CDR2 SYDVKM. This CDR3 is 15 amino acids long. The J segment lost 3 bases and the V segment lost 4 bases, leaving 5 bases of the junction unmatched. CDR3 bases: TGTGCCAGCAGTTATCAGGGGGCCCTCTACAATGAGCAGTTCTTC. As protein: CASSYQGALYNEQFF.

This sequence joins TRBV30 and TRBJ1-4, with no clear D. CDR1 and CDR2 from the germline V gene are GTSNPN and SVGIG (reference sequence). The CDR3 is 14 residues long. Trimming shortened V by 4 bases and J by 8 bases, and 17 bases separated the two germline ends. CDR3 in amino acids: CAWNRDPVEEKLFF. CDR3 DNA sequence: TGTGCCTGGAACAGAGACCCCGTCGAAGAAAAACTGTTTTTT.

The chain has TRBV6-2 or TRBV6-3 and TRBJ2-7; tentative D call: TRBD1 (6 bases). V lost 0 bases and J 3 bases, leaving 9 bases between the germline ends. Germline V gene lookup returns CDR1 MNHEY and CDR2 SVGEGT. The CDR3 extends over 14 amino acids. The CDR3 DNA sequence: TGTGCCAGCAGTTACTCGACAGGCCTCTACGAGCAGTACTTC. Amino acids: CASSYSTGLYEQYF.

CDR3 protein: CASSLGTETVTDTQYF. The DNA for the CDR3 is TGTGCCAGCAGCTTAGGGACGGAGACAGTCACAGATACGCAGTATTTT. The rearrangement links TRBV11-3 to TRBJ2-3, with D tentatively TRBD1 (5 bases). Germline CDR1 reads SGHNT; CDR2 reads YENEEA. The CDR3 covers 16 residues. Trimming cost V 1 base and J 2 bases, with 13 bases left between them. Full variable domain (rest looked up from reference TRBV11-3 and TRBJ2-3): EAGVVQSPRYKIIEKKQPVAFWCNPISGHNTLYWYLQNLGQGPELLIRYENEEAVDDSQLPKDRFSAERLKGVDSTLKIQPAELGDSAVYLCASSLGTETVTDTQYFGPGTRLTVL.

This chain uses TRBV11-2 with TRBJ1-1; the D gene is possibly TRBD1 (6 bases). Germline CDR1 is SGHAT and CDR2 is FQNNGV. The germline V and J ends were trimmed by 5 bases and 4 bases, with 14 bases remaining between them. The CDR3 has 14 residues. The CDR3 here is CASSLDSPGTEAFF. The CDR3 bases are TGTGCCAGCAGCCTGGACAGCCCAGGCACTGAAGCTTTCTTT.

The chain couples TRBV19 to TRBJ2-7, with 8 bases matching TRBD1. The trim removed 7 bases at V and 5 bases at J, leaving 10 bases unmatched. This CDR3 has 14 residues. Germline-derived CDR1 and CDR2 are LNHDA and SQIVND (reference sequence). The CDR3, as DNA: TGTGCCAGTACTATGGGGGACAGGTCGGACGAGCAGTACTTC. This sequence encodes CASTMGDRSDEQYF.

The chain recombines TRBV7-2 with TRBJ2-4, with D possibly TRBD2 on 7 matching bases. The CDR3 covers 17 residues. Germline loops: CDR1 SGHTA, CDR2 FQGNSA. The V gene lost 1 base and the J gene lost 3 bases, with 16 bases spanning the gap. CDR3 protein: CASSLESGGTFKNIQYF. CDR3 sequence (DNA): TGTGCCAGCAGCTTAGAATCGGGGGGCACCTTCAAAAACATTCAGTACTTC. Drawing the rest from reference TRBV7-2 and TRBJ2-4, the complete variable domain is GAGVSQSPSNKVTEKGKDVELRCDPISGHTALYWYRQSLGQGLEFLIYFQGNSAPDKSGLPSDRFSAERTGGSVSTLTIQRTQQEDSAVYLCASSLESGGTFKNIQYFGAGTRLSVL.

V usage is TRBV2 and J usage is TRBJ2-7; D ambiguous. V lost 7 bases and J lost 1, with 8 bases in between. The CDR3 runs to 12 residues. CDR1 is SNHLY, CDR2 FYNNEI, per germline. CDR3 nucleotide sequence: TGTGCCAGCACTGGAGATTCCTACGAGCAGTACTTC. It is translated as CASTGDSYEQYF.